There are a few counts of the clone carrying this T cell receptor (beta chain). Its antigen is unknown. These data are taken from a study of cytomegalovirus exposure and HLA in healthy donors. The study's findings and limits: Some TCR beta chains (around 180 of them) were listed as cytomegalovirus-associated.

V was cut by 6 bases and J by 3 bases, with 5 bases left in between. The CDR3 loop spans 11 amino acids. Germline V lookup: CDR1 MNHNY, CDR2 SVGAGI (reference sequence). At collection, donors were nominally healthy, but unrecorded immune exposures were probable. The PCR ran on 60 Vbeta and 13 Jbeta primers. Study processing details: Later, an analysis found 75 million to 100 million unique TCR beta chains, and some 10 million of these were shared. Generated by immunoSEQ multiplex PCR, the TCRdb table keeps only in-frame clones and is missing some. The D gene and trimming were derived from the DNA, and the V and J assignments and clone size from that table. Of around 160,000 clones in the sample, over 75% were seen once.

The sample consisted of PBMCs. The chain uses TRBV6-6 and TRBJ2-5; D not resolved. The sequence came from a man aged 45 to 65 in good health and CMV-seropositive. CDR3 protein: CASSLKETQYF. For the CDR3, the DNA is TGTGCCAGCAGCCTAAAAGAGACCCAGTACTTC.